Described below is a single T cell receptor (beta chain) sequence and its context. What it binds is unknown. Using its own MiXCR run on the reads, TCRdb lists one record per CDR3 protein. The table has some 700,000 distinct CDR3 sequences, around 32% seen once. This record comes from a study of T cell repertoires in cytomegalovirus infection. Study at large: Recently identified HLA-C-restricted CMV epitopes and well-studied HLA-B-restricted CMV epitopes were used by the study. Public TCR beta signatures were indicative of both CMV infection and a matching HLA type.

The V gene lost 7 bases and the J gene lost 0 bases, with 15 bases spanning the gap. From germline, CDR1 is SNHLY and CDR2 FYNNEI. The CDR3 runs 15 residues. Regarding the study as a whole: The ex vivo response showed dominance by HLA-C-restricted CMV-specific TCR beta clonotypes. Frequencies of public TCR beta families were cumulated, and this identified carriers of CMV plus the relevant HLA.

The material sequenced was cultured PBMCs, taken from culture after CMV antigen stimulation. The V and J genes are TRBV2 and TRBJ1-1; a weak D match, TRBD1 (5 bases). The sequence was obtained from a human donor in good health (CMV status not recorded). Some clones in this sample may be carry-over from other donors' samples. CDR3 DNA: TGTGCCAGCACCCCTATGGACATTATGAACACTGAAGCTTTCTTT. It yields the protein CASTPMDIMNTEAFF.